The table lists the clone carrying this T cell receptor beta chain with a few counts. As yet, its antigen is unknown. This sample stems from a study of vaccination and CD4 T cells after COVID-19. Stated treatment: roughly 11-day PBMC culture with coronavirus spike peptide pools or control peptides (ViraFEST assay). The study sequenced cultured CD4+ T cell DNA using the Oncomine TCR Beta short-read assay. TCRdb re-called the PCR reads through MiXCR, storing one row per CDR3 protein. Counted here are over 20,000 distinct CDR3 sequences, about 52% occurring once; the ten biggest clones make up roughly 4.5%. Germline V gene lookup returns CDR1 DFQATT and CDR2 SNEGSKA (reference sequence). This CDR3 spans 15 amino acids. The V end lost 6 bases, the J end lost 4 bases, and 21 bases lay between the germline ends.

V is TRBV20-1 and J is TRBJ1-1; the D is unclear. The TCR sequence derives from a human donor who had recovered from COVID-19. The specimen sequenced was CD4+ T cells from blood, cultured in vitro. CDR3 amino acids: CSALGSLSESTEAFF. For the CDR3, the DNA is TGCAGTGCCCTAGGGTCTCTCTCGGAGAGCACTGAAGCTTTCTTT.